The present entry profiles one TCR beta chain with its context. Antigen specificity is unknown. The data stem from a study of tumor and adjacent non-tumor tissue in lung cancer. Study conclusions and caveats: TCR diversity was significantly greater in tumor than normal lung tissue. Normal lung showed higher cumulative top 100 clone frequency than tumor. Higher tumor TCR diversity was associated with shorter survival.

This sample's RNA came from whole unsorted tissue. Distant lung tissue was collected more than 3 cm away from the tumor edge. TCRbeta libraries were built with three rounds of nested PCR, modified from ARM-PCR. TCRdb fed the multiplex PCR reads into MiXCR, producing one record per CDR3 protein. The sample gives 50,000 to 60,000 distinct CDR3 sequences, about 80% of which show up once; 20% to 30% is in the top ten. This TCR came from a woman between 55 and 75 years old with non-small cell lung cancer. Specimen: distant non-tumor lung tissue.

The CDR3 bases are TGTGCCAGCAGTCCCTGGCATGGACGACGCCACGTCCCGACCACCGGGGAGCTGTTTTTT. Translation gives CASSPWHGRRHVPTTGELFF. The chain recombines TRBV6-6 with TRBJ2-2; D is unresolved. Trimming removed 5 bases from V and 4 bases from J, with 29 bases in between. Germline V gives CDR1 MNHNY, CDR2 SVGAGI (reference sequence). The CDR3 runs 20 residues.